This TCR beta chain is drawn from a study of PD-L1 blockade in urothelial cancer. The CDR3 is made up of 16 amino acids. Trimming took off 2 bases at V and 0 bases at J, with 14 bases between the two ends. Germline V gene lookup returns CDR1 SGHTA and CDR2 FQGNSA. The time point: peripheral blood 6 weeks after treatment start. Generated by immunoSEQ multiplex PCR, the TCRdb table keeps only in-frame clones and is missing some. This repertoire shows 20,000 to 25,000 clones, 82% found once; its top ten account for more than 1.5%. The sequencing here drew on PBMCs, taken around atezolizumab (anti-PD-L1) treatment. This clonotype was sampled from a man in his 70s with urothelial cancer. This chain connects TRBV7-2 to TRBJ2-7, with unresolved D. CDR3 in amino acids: CASSLTTAVSSYEQYF. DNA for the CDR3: TGTGCCAGCAGCTTAACTACGGCGGTTAGCTCCTACGAGCAGTACTTC.